The T cell receptor beta chain described here comes from a study of blood T cell repertoires in COVID-19. On the study more broadly: The study drew acute and convalescent COVID-19 samples from the United States, Italy and Spain. Sample material is recorded as cDNA or gDNA derived from T cells, B-cell-depleted T cells, or PBMCs.

Authors' analysis steps: Estimates of nucleated cell counts were drawn from the amplification of reference gene primers. This table comes from immunoSEQ multiplex PCR, and its TCRdb copy is limited to in-frame clones, with some not included. The V and J calls and clone size come from that table; D and trimming were worked out from the DNA. The top ten hold 0.95% to 1% of the sample, which has 200,000 to 300,000 clones, about 88% seen once. The source of this sequence is a woman in her thirties or forties who had recovered from COVID-19. Material for sequencing was peripheral blood.

Here the CDR3 reads CASSYGRGMNTEAFF. The CDR3 bases are TGTGCCAGCAGTTACGGGCGGGGCATGAACACTGAAGCTTTCTTT. V is TRBV6-6 and J is TRBJ1-1; a possible D gene is TRBD1 (5 bases). Germline-derived CDR1 and CDR2 are MNHNY and SVGAGI (reference sequence). The CDR3 extends over 15 amino acids. V was shortened by 2 bases and J by 0 bases, with 10 bases between the two germline ends.